A single sample is the source of the 25 T cell receptor beta chains below, sequenced in a study of T cells in localized non-small cell lung cancer. Using immunoSEQ multiplex PCR, the repertoire was profiled, and TCRdb retains in-frame clones only, with some absent. The sample lists about 43,000 clones, about 91% occurring once. The sequenced sample was PBMCs, obtained before any cancer treatment. The receptors derive from a woman aged 35 to 70 with stage II lung adenocarcinoma.

This chain connects TRBV5-1 to TRBJ2-1, with 8 bases fitting TRBD1. Germline loops: CDR1 SGHRS, CDR2 YFSETQ. The CDR3 extends over 16 amino acids. Germline trimming cut 3 bases from V and 0 bases from J; bases unmatched to any gene: 5. The CDR3 here is CASSSGQEISYNEQFF. The CDR3 nucleotides read TGCGCCAGCAGCTCGGGACAGGAAATCTCCTACAATGAGCAGTTCTTC. Looking up the rest from reference TRBV5-1 and TRBJ2-1 gives the full variable domain: KAGVTQTPRYLIKTRGQQVTLSCSPISGHRSVSWYQQTPGQGLQFLFEYFSETQRNKGNFPGRFSGRQFSNSRSEMNVSTLELGDSALYLCASSSGQEISYNEQFFGPGTRLTVL.

CDR3 sequence reads: CASSQVAPTGWNTEAFF. Written as DNA, the CDR3 is TGTGCCAGCAGCCAAGTGGCTCCGACAGGGTGGAACACTGAAGCTTTCTTT. The chain uses TRBV14 and TRBJ1-1, with 7 bases that match TRBD1. The length of the CDR3 is 17 residues. Germline V gene lookup returns CDR1 SGHDN and CDR2 FVKESK. V lost 1 base, J lost 1 base, and 9 bases stayed unmatched.

The V gene is TRBV5-6, the J gene TRBJ2-7; 8 bases are a match to TRBD2. The germline CDR1 and CDR2 sequences are SGHDT and YYEEEE. CDR3 length: 16 amino acids. V gave up 4 bases and J gave up 0 bases; unmatched junction bases: 9. The CDR3 sequence: CASSVLPGGASYEQYF. The CDR3 DNA reads TGTGCCAGCAGCGTCTTACCCGGGGGGGCCTCCTACGAGCAGTACTTC.

The genes are TRBV27 and TRBJ2-7, with 11 bases fitting TRBD2. CDR3 length: 14 residues. Germline CDR1 is MNHEY and CDR2 is SMNVEV (reference sequence). V dropped 6 bases and J dropped 7; count of bases not matched to a gene: 8. The CDR3 DNA follows: TGTGCCAGCAGCTTTAGCGGGAGGGCCGGGGAGCAGTACTTC. Translation gives CASSFSGRAGEQYF.

J is TRBJ1-1 and V is TRBV29-1; 7 bases agree with TRBD1. Germline CDR1 is SQVTM and CDR2 is ANQGSEA. With 6 bases clipped from V and 1 base from J, the junction kept 5 bases outside the gene matches. CDR3 size: 13 residues. The CDR3 nucleotides are TGCAGCGTACAGGGGCCTGCGAACACTGAAGCTTTCTTT. Its protein product is CSVQGPANTEAFF.

The chain joins TRBV27 to TRBJ1-2; unclear D gene. Germline values: CDR1 MNHEY, CDR2 SMNVEV (reference sequence). This CDR3 is built from 13 residues. Trimming cost V 8 bases and J 6 bases, with 16 bases left between them. The chain's CDR3 is CASSKIGLDGYTF. The CDR3 nucleotides read TGTGCCAGCTCTAAAATTGGGCTCGATGGCTACACCTTC.

V usage is TRBV5-8 and J usage is TRBJ2-3; D ambiguous. Germline V gives CDR1 SGHTS, CDR2 YDEGEE. V was trimmed by 7 bases and J by 1 base, leaving 10 bases between them. CDR3 size: 13 residues. The CDR3 DNA reads as TGTGCCAGCTGCGCCGACGGCACAGATACGCAGTATTTT. It encodes CASCADGTDTQYF.

This chain uses TRBV6-1 with TRBJ1-2, with TRBD1 identical over 9 bases. This CDR3 spans 13 amino acids. Germline trimming cut 5 bases from V and 8 bases from J; bases unmatched to any gene: 6. Germline-derived CDR1 and CDR2 are MNHNS and SASEGT. CDR3 nucleotides: TGTGCCAGCAGTAGGGACAGGGTCGGAGGCTACACCTTC. Protein: CASSRDRVGGYTF.

This rearrangement joins TRBV28 to TRBJ1-1; unclear D gene. V shed 3 bases and J shed 12 bases, with 14 bases lying between them. CDR3 length: 12 residues. The germline gives CDR1 MDHEN, CDR2 SYDVKM. The CDR3 loop reads CASSFTPIGTFF. DNA for the CDR3: TGTGCCAGCAGTTTCACACCCATTGGGACTTTCTTT.

The J gene is TRBJ2-7, the V gene TRBV12-2; TRBD2 is the table's D call, not checked against the DNA. TRBV12-2 is given as a pseudogene. The CDR3 loop spans 10 amino acids. CDR3 DNA sequence: TGTGCAAGTCGTACCGGGGAGCAGTACTTC. Translation gives CASRTGEQYF.

J is TRBJ1-1 and V is TRBV5-1; D remains unclear. The V and J ends lost 0 bases and 5 bases respectively, with 11 bases between them. Germline V gene data show CDR1 as SGHRS and CDR2 as YFSETQ. The CDR3 has 14 residues. The CDR3 coding sequence is TGCGCCAGCAGCTTGGACCTAGCGGGGACTGAAGCTTTCTTT. Residues: CASSLDLAGTEAFF.

V and J are TRBV5-1 and TRBJ1-4; D unresolved. Trimming left V 0 bases short and J 7 bases short, with 13 bases between. The CDR3 consists of 15 residues. Germline V gene data show CDR1 as SGHRS and CDR2 as YFSETQ. The CDR3: CASSLEGGSGEKLFF. The CDR3 DNA is TGCGCCAGCAGCTTGGAGGGCGGGAGCGGTGAAAAACTGTTTTTT. Together with reference TRBV5-1 and TRBJ1-4, the CDR3 gives the full variable domain: KAGVTQTPRYLIKTRGQQVTLSCSPISGHRSVSWYQQTPGQGLQFLFEYFSETQRNKGNFPGRFSGRQFSNSRSEMNVSTLELGDSALYLCASSLEGGSGEKLFFGSGTQLSVL.

This clone was seen only once. The V and J genes are TRBV9 and TRBJ1-6, with D tentatively TRBD1 (5 bases). The CDR3 runs to 15 residues. Germline CDR1 SGDLS, CDR2 YYNGEE. Trimming pared 0 bases from V and 7 bases from J, leaving 11 bases between. The CDR3 DNA sequence: TGTGCCAGCAGCGTAGCGGGGACGGCCAATTCACCCCTCCACTTT. Protein: CASSVAGTANSPLHF. The full variable domain, with the rest looked up from reference TRBV9 and TRBJ1-6, is DSGVTQTPKHLITATGQRVTLRCSPRSGDLSVYWYQQSLDQGLQFLIQYYNGEERAKGNILERFSAQQFPDLHSELNLSSLELGDSALYFCASSVAGTANSPLHFGNGTRLTVT.

The chain has TRBV18 and TRBJ2-7, with D possibly being TRBD1 (5 bases). Looked up from germline, CDR1 is KGHSH and CDR2 is LQKENI. The CDR3 totals 15 residues. Trimming took 0 bases from V and 5 from J, leaving 14 bases between them. The chain's CDR3 is CASSPPLQAPNEQYF. The DNA of the CDR3 is TGTGCCAGCTCACCACCGTTACAGGCTCCCAACGAGCAGTACTTC. The full variable domain, rest sourced from reference TRBV18 and TRBJ2-7, is NAGVMQNPRHLVRRRGQEARLRCSPMKGHSHVYWYRQLPEEGLKFMVYLQKENIIDESGMPKERFSAEFPKEGPSILRIQQVVRGDSAAYFCASSPPLQAPNEQYFGPGTRLTVT.

The rearrangement joins TRBV28 to TRBJ1-1, with D unclear. CDR1 and CDR2 (germline): MDHEN, SYDVKM. This CDR3 is built from 10 residues. Trimming took 8 bases from V and 1 from J, leaving 2 bases between them. CDR3 region: CASRNTEAFF. As DNA, the CDR3 is TGTGCCAGCCGGAACACTGAAGCTTTCTTT.

V and J are TRBV9 and TRBJ2-2; D gene unclear. The CDR3 sequence is 13 residues long. CDR1 and CDR2 (germline): SGDLS, YYNGEE. V dropped 3 bases and J dropped 4 bases, with 7 bases sitting between them. CDR3 bases: TGTGCCAGCAGCGCTGGTTCCACCGGGGAGCTGTTTTTT. Translated: CASSAGSTGELFF. Full variable domain (rest looked up from reference TRBV9 and TRBJ2-2): DSGVTQTPKHLITATGQRVTLRCSPRSGDLSVYWYQQSLDQGLQFLIQYYNGEERAKGNILERFSAQQFPDLHSELNLSSLELGDSALYFCASSAGSTGELFFGEGSRLTVL.

The V gene is TRBV6-1, the J gene TRBJ1-2; no clear D gene. Per the germline V gene, CDR1 is MNHNS and CDR2 is SASEGT. Trimming took 4 bases from V and 8 from J, leaving 14 bases between them. This CDR3 comprises 13 residues. The CDR3 region has the DNA TGTGCCAGCAGTGCCTTAAATATAGTCGGCTACACCTTC. Translation: CASSALNIVGYTF.

The V and J genes are TRBV5-1 and TRBJ2-7; D remains ambiguous. V lost 0 bases to trimming and J lost 4 bases, with 11 bases between them. This CDR3 region has 14 residues. Germline V lookup: CDR1 SGHRS, CDR2 YFSETQ. This CDR3 is CASSLEGLGYEQYF. The CDR3 region has the DNA TGCGCCAGCAGCTTGGAGGGTTTGGGGTACGAGCAGTACTTC.

This chain uses TRBV5-4 with TRBJ2-2; 9 nucleotides match TRBD2. The CDR3 loop spans 18 amino acids. V trimming: 5 bases; J trimming: 0 bases; junction bases outside the gene matches: 11. Germline CDR1 and CDR2: SGHNT and YYREEE (reference sequence). CDR3 sequence (DNA): TGTGCCAGCAGACCCCCGGGACTAGCAGCGGCGAACACCGGGGAGCTGTTTTTT. Protein sequence: CASRPPGLAAANTGELFF.

The gene calls are TRBV7-2 and TRBJ2-7; 8 bases agree with TRBD2. V shed 1 base and J 7 bases; nucleotides not matched to a gene: 6. The CDR3 has 14 residues. Germline CDR1 and CDR2: SGHTA and FQGNSA. The CDR3 reads CASSLDGRAGEQYF. The CDR3 coding sequence is TGTGCCAGCAGCTTAGACGGGAGGGCCGGAGAGCAGTACTTC.

This clone was picked up one time. The V and J genes are TRBV18 and TRBJ2-3; 8 bases align to TRBD2. This CDR3 is 15 amino acids long. CDR1 and CDR2 from the germline V gene are KGHSH and LQKENI. J lost 1 base, V lost 3 bases, and 3 bases had no gene match. The CDR3 DNA reads TGTGCCAGCTCACCCCTAGCGGGCCGCACAGATACGCAGTATTTT. Translated: CASSPLAGRTDTQYF.

The J gene is TRBJ2-7, the V gene TRBV4-1; 7 bases are a match to TRBD2. J lost 2 bases, V lost 1 base, and 5 bases had no gene match. Germline V CDR1 and CDR2: MGHRA, YSYEKL. This CDR3 spans 15 amino acids. CDR3 in amino acids: CASSQAASGAYEQYF. The CDR3 DNA sequence: TGCGCCAGCAGCCAAGCGGCTAGCGGAGCCTACGAGCAGTACTTC.

This sequence joins TRBV7-9 and TRBJ2-1; no definite D call. The CDR3 totals 12 residues. The germline V and J ends were trimmed by 3 bases and 12 bases, with 12 bases remaining between them. Germline lookup yields CDR1 SEHNR and CDR2 FQNEAQ (reference sequence). The CDR3 DNA reads TGTGCCAGCAGCTTCGATGTTCAGTGGCAGTTCTTC. The encoded protein is CASSFDVQWQFF. Full variable domain (remainder filled in from reference TRBV7-9 and TRBJ2-1): DTGVSQNPRHKITKRGQNVTFRCDPISEHNRLYWYRQTLGQGPEFLTYFQNEAQLEKSRLLSDRFSAERPKGSFSTLEIQRTEQGDSAMYLCASSFDVQWQFFGPGTRLTVL.

The chain uses TRBV6-5 and TRBJ2-1; 7 bases are shared with TRBD1. This CDR3 contains 15 residues. V was clipped by 6 bases and J by 5 bases; unmatched bases: 10. Germline-derived CDR1 and CDR2 are MNHEY and SVGAGI. CDR3 loop: CASRRLGTVDNEQFF. DNA of the CDR3: TGTGCCAGCAGACGCTTGGGGACAGTAGACAATGAGCAGTTCTTC.

The chain joins TRBV19 to TRBJ1-5; D perhaps matches TRBD1 (5 bases). CDR3 length equals 13 residues. The V and J ends lost 1 base and 7 bases respectively, with 8 bases between them. Germline V gene data show CDR1 as LNHDA and CDR2 as SQIVND (reference sequence). Here the CDR3 reads CASSIATEQPQHF. The CDR3 DNA reads as TGTGCCAGTAGTATAGCGACAGAACAGCCCCAGCATTTT.